The 21 T cell receptor beta chains presented below share a single source sample, sequenced in a study of cytomegalovirus exposure and HLA in healthy donors. The PCR made use of 60 Vbeta and 13 Jbeta primers. The method was immunoSEQ multiplex PCR; TCRdb's version includes in-frame clones alone and lacks a portion of them. The table lists under 130,000 clones, about 70% of them singletons. Sample: PBMCs. All receptors derive from a man aged 45 to 65 in good health and CMV-seropositive.

This clone was seen more than once but under ten times. The chain is built from TRBV30 and TRBJ2-1; D is perhaps TRBD2 (6 bases). Trimming pared 0 bases from V and 0 bases from J, leaving 9 bases between. In germline, CDR1 is GTSNPN, CDR2 SVGIG (reference sequence). CDR3 length: 15 residues. The CDR3 protein is CAWSVHGSSYNEQFF. The CDR3 DNA follows: TGTGCCTGGAGTGTACACGGGAGCTCCTACAATGAGCAGTTCTTC.

This clone turned up a few times. The rearrangement joins TRBV16 to TRBJ1-4; possible D gene TRBD1, 6 bases. The germline CDR1 and CDR2 sequences are KGHSY and FQNENV. This CDR3 region has 15 residues. V gave up 3 bases and J gave up 0 bases, with 8 bases separating them. The DNA for the CDR3 is TGTGCCAGCAGCCAGGACAGTGCAACTAATGAAAAACTGTTTTTT. Protein: CASSQDSATNEKLFF.

The V call is TRBV4-2, the J call TRBJ2-3, with a weak D call TRBD2 (6 bases). Germline-derived CDR1 and CDR2 are LGHNA and YNFKEQ. This CDR3 comprises 12 residues. Trimming shortened V by 4 bases and J by 5 bases, and 7 bases separated the two germline ends. The DNA of the CDR3 is TGTGCCAGCAGCCTGGAGGGAGATACGCAGTATTTT. Translating gives CASSLEGDTQYF.

The chain combines TRBV18 with TRBJ2-7, with 7 bases identical to TRBD2. This CDR3 is 15 amino acids long. Germline-derived CDR1 and CDR2 are KGHSH and LQKENI. Trimming removed 4 bases from V and 3 bases from J; junction bases left unmatched: 9. CDR3 DNA: TGTGCCAGCTCACTTTATAGGGAGGGAAACTACGAGCAGTACTTC. Translated, it gives CASSLYREGNYEQYF.

The J gene is TRBJ2-5, the V gene TRBV2, with 10 bases lining up with TRBD2. V lost 4 bases, J lost 4 bases, and 9 bases stayed unmatched. The germline V gene has CDR1 SNHLY and CDR2 FYNNEI. The CDR3 runs to 16 residues. For the CDR3, the DNA is TGTGCCAGCAGTGGTGTGAGCGGGGGGGCCTCAGAGACCCAGTACTTC. The encoded protein is CASSGVSGGASETQYF.

This clone was counted between two and nine times. The V call is TRBV11-3, the J call TRBJ1-1; D gene unclear. The CDR3 has 13 amino acids. Trimming shortened V by 4 bases and J by 1 base, and 7 bases separated the two germline ends. Germline V gives CDR1 SGHNT, CDR2 YENEEA. The CDR3 loop reads CASSSRQNTEAFF. The CDR3 nucleotides are TGTGCCAGCAGCTCGAGACAGAACACTGAAGCTTTCTTT.

The chain couples TRBV2 to TRBJ1-3; no reliable D call. CDR1 is SNHLY, CDR2 FYNNEI, per germline. This CDR3 region has 16 residues. The V gene lost 4 bases and the J gene lost 0 bases, with 13 bases spanning the gap. CDR3 sequence reads: CASSAYSGGSGNTIYF. CDR3 bases: TGTGCCAGCAGTGCCTATTCTGGAGGCTCTGGAAACACCATATATTTT.

Comment on this clone: Since the CDR3 does not end with the conserved phenylalanine or tryptophan, this likely comes from a read error. The chain couples TRBV14 to TRBJ1-1; 11 bases match TRBD1. The ends lost 4 bases at V and 3 bases at J; junction bases unmatched: 7. CDR1 and CDR2 from the germline V gene are SGHDN and FVKESK. This CDR3 comprises 16 residues. The CDR3 loop is CASSRDRGFRDTEAFL. The CDR3 DNA reads as TGTGCCAGCAGCCGGGACAGGGGGTTTCGGGACACTGAAGCTTTCCTT.

To note about this clone: A read error may produce the germline difference seen at one junction end. V usage is TRBV15 and J usage is TRBJ2-1, with 11 bases matching TRBD1. This CDR3 is built from 17 residues. In germline, CDR1 is LNHNV, CDR2 YYDKDF (reference sequence). CDR3 in DNA: TGTGCCACCAGCGGAGATCCGAGGACAGGGGGCAGGAATGAGCAGTTCTTC. Encoded protein: CATSGDPRTGGRNEQFF.

The chain carries TRBV7-3 and TRBJ1-3, with a weak D call TRBD1 (6 bases). From germline, CDR1 is SGHTA and CDR2 FQGTGA. V dropped 7 bases and J dropped 3 bases, with 13 bases sitting between them. This CDR3 is built from 14 residues. The CDR3 DNA reads TGTGCCAGCACGAAGGGGGGGGTTGGAAACACCATATATTTT. Translation: CASTKGGVGNTIYF. The full variable domain, with the rest looked up from reference TRBV7-3 and TRBJ1-3, is GAGVSQTPSNKVTEKGKYVELRCDPISGHTALYWYRQSLGQGPEFLIYFQGTGAADDSGLPNDRFFAVRPEGSVSTLKIQRTERGDSAVYLCASTKGGVGNTIYFGEGSWLTVV.

The genes are TRBV6-1 and TRBJ2-3; TRBD2 matches 8 bases. The V gene's germline CDR1 is MNHNS and CDR2 SASEGT. The V and J ends lost 4 bases and 4 bases, in that order; junction bases with no gene match: 4. There are 14 residues in the CDR3. The CDR3 coding sequence is TGTGCCAGCAGTGCAAGCGGGAGCGCAGATACGCAGTATTTT. Protein: CASSASGSADTQYF.

This clone is a singleton in its sample. The V and J genes are TRBV6-5 and TRBJ1-2; D unresolved. Germline-derived CDR1 and CDR2 are MNHEY and SVGAGI. The CDR3 extends over 11 amino acids. V lost 5 bases to trimming and J lost 8 bases, with 9 bases between them. CDR3 amino acids: CASSTRGGYTF. The CDR3, as DNA: TGTGCCAGCAGTACCCGAGGAGGCTACACCTTC.

This sequence joins TRBV5-1 and TRBJ2-1, with TRBD2 matching over 7 bases. In germline, CDR1 is SGHRS, CDR2 YFSETQ. The CDR3 sequence is 15 residues long. The ends lost 0 bases at V and 8 bases at J; junction bases unmatched: 8. CDR3 DNA: TGCGCCAGCAGCTTGGCCCCGACTAGCACAGATGAGCAGTTCTTC. Its translation: CASSLAPTSTDEQFF.

The CDR3 sequence is CASSQGPWDRGNEQFF. The CDR3 nucleotides are TGCGCCAGCAGCCAAGGTCCCTGGGACAGGGGAAATGAGCAGTTCTTC. V usage is TRBV4-1 and J usage is TRBJ2-1, with TRBD1 matching over 10 bases. Germline lookup yields CDR1 MGHRA and CDR2 YSYEKL. CDR3 size: 16 residues. The V gene end was trimmed by 1 base and the J gene end by 7 bases; junction bases not matched to a gene: 7.

The V call is TRBV5-1, the J call TRBJ2-5; 11 nucleotides match TRBD1. The germline V gene has CDR1 SGHRS and CDR2 YFSETQ. CDR3 size: 16 residues. Germline trimming cut 2 bases from V and 4 bases from J; bases unmatched to any gene: 7. CDR3 residues: CASSFSGQGAGETQYF. The CDR3 nucleotides are TGCGCCAGCAGCTTTTCTGGACAGGGGGCAGGAGAGACCCAGTACTTC.

The CDR3 loop is CASSVFGNQETQYF. The CDR3 nucleotides are TGTGCCAGCAGTGTTTTCGGTAACCAAGAGACCCAGTACTTC. The V call is TRBV7-3, the J call TRBJ2-5, with D uncertain. In germline, CDR1 is SGHTA, CDR2 FQGTGA. The V and J ends lost 6 bases and 0 bases respectively, with 11 bases between them. There are 14 residues in the CDR3.

The V and J genes are TRBV6-1 and TRBJ1-1, with a possible D match to TRBD1 (6 bases). V was pared by 0 bases and J by 5 bases, with 13 bases between. Germline CDR1 is MNHNS and CDR2 is SASEGT. The CDR3 length is 15 residues. CDR3: CASSEASTGRTEAFF. In DNA form, the CDR3 reads TGTGCCAGCAGTGAAGCCTCTACAGGGCGAACTGAAGCTTTCTTT.

The gene calls are TRBV11-2 and TRBJ2-7; 9 bases align to TRBD2. This CDR3 is built from 15 residues. J was trimmed by 5 bases and V by 6 bases; bases with no gene match: 11. CDR1 and CDR2 from the germline V gene are SGHAT and FQNNGV. The CDR3 region has the DNA TGTGCCAGCAGTCACTACCGAGCGGGGGGAGACGAGCAGTACTTC. This encodes CASSHYRAGGDEQYF.

The chain uses TRBV19 and TRBJ1-2; D is uncertain. CDR3 length equals 13 residues. Germline loops: CDR1 LNHDA, CDR2 SQIVND (reference sequence). Deletions cut 3 bases from V and 4 bases from J, with 9 bases between. The CDR3 bases are TGTGCCAGTAGTATGCGGGCAGCCTATGGCTACACCTTC. This encodes CASSMRAAYGYTF.

J is TRBJ1-6 and V is TRBV7-2; D is unclear. Trimming removed 5 bases at V and 0 bases at J, with 14 bases between. Per the germline V gene, CDR1 is SGHTA and CDR2 is FQGNSA. CDR3 size: 17 residues. The CDR3 sequence: CASSRGPQSSYNSPLHF. The CDR3 bases are TGTGCCAGCAGCCGGGGTCCCCAGAGCTCCTATAATTCACCCCTCCACTTT.

This clone appeared a few times. This chain joins TRBV7-2 and TRBJ1-1; a weak D match, TRBD1 (5 bases). Germline CDR1 SGHTA, CDR2 FQGNSA. V dropped 5 bases and J dropped 1 base, with 14 bases sitting between them. The CDR3 spans 15 residues. The CDR3 loop is CASSPSRVRNTEAFF. The CDR3 DNA reads TGTGCCAGCAGCCCCTCCAGGGTTCGGAACACTGAAGCTTTCTTT.